This T cell receptor beta chain stems from a study of blood T cell repertoires in COVID-19. The assay was immunoSEQ multiplex PCR, and TCRdb's table has in-frame clones only and misses some. The sample lists about 130,000 clones, around 81% occurring once. The germline V gene has CDR1 MGHRA and CDR2 YSYEKL. The CDR3 length is 15 residues. Trimming took 5 bases from V and 3 from J; bases not matched to a gene: 10. Sequencing was performed on peripheral blood. The TCR originated in a man aged 25-45 years with COVID-19, enrolled during active disease. The chain couples TRBV4-1 to TRBJ2-7; 7 nucleotides line up with TRBD1. The chain's CDR3 is CASSYDYRGDYEQYF. The CDR3 region has the DNA TGCGCCAGCAGCTACGATTACAGGGGAGACTACGAGCAGTACTTC.